Presented here are 24 T cell receptor beta chains from one specimen sequenced in a study of T cells after yellow fever vaccination. TCRdb recomputed calls from the 5' RACE reads with MiXCR, one row per CDR3 protein. The sample shows 300,000 to 400,000 distinct CDR3 sequences, about 7.8% of them seen only once. The input for sequencing was PBMCs, taken about 49 days after the first yellow fever vaccination. The receptors here all came from a man aged 18 to 30 who received the YFV17D yellow fever vaccine.

This clonotype was observed a handful of times. The chain employs TRBV4-3 and TRBJ2-4, with TRBD1 identical over 7 bases. Germline V gene lookup returns CDR1 LGHNA and CDR2 YSLEER. CDR3 length: 15 amino acids. V dropped 1 base and J dropped 9; count of bases not matched to a gene: 9. The CDR3 here is CASSQGRQGFVIQYF. CDR3 DNA sequence: TGCGCCAGCAGCCAAGGGAGACAGGGTTTTGTCATTCAGTACTTC.

This chain uses TRBV6-2 or TRBV6-3 with TRBJ2-1; no clear D gene. Germline CDR1 is MNHEY and CDR2 is SVGEGT. V was pared by 3 bases and J by 5 bases, with 8 bases between. The CDR3 sequence is 13 residues long. CDR3 residues: CASSYRSHNEQFF. CDR3 coding DNA: TGTGCCAGCAGTTATCGTTCCCACAATGAGCAGTTCTTC.

The sample holds a few counts of this clonotype. The chain employs TRBV5-1 and TRBJ2-4; D gene unclear. Trimming stripped 5 bases from V and 2 bases from J, with 14 bases between. CDR1 and CDR2 from the germline V gene are SGHRS and YFSETQ. The CDR3 is 15 amino acids. This chain's CDR3 is CASRLWPDPKNIQYF. The DNA for the CDR3 is TGCGCCAGCAGATTGTGGCCAGACCCCAAAAACATTCAGTACTTC.

This clonotype has more than one count but fewer than ten. The chain couples TRBV19 to TRBJ1-1; D remains ambiguous. This CDR3 comprises 15 residues. Germline CDR1 reads LNHDA; CDR2 reads SQIVND (reference sequence). V lost 7 bases and J 4 bases, leaving 19 bases between the germline ends. CDR3 sequence: CASTPSLWSPTEAFF. DNA of the CDR3: TGTGCCAGTACCCCCTCGCTGTGGTCCCCCACTGAAGCTTTCTTT.

This clonotype was picked up a small number of times. The genes are TRBV7-2 and TRBJ2-3; no definite D call. This CDR3 comprises 14 residues. Germline V gives CDR1 SGHTA, CDR2 FQGNSA. The germline V and J ends were trimmed by 4 bases and 4 bases, with 12 bases remaining between them. The CDR3 DNA sequence: TGTGCCAGCAGCTCCCAACCATCTCCAGATACGCAGTATTTT. As protein: CASSSQPSPDTQYF.

This chain connects TRBV6-5 to TRBJ1-6, with D unclear. Germline V CDR1 and CDR2: MNHEY, SVGAGI. The CDR3 is 14 amino acids. V lost 0 bases and J 7 bases, leaving 7 bases between the germline ends. The CDR3 loop is CASSYSGWNSPLHF. In DNA form, the CDR3 reads TGTGCCAGCAGTTACTCGGGGTGGAATTCACCCCTCCACTTT.

The J gene is TRBJ1-2, the V gene TRBV6-1; D may be TRBD1 (6 bases). Germline V gene data show CDR1 as MNHNS and CDR2 as SASEGT. This CDR3 comprises 14 residues. Trimming pared 5 bases from V and 2 bases from J, leaving 12 bases between. The CDR3 loop is CASSPRDKNYGYTF. Written as DNA, the CDR3 is TGTGCCAGCAGTCCTAGGGACAAGAACTATGGCTACACCTTC.

This clonotype occurred a few times. V is TRBV4-2 and J is TRBJ1-6; tentatively, D is TRBD1 (6 bases). CDR1 is LGHNA, CDR2 YNFKEQ, per germline. The CDR3 has 15 amino acids. The V and J ends lost 0 bases and 10 bases respectively, with 13 bases between them. The CDR3 is CASSQDADSKSPLHF. Written as DNA, the CDR3 is TGTGCCAGCAGCCAAGATGCGGACAGCAAATCACCCCTCCACTTT.

This clonotype appeared a few times. V and J are TRBV28 and TRBJ2-6; TRBD2 matches at 9 bases. Germline CDR1 reads MDHEN; CDR2 reads SYDVKM. The CDR3 is 17 amino acids. The V gene end was trimmed by 3 bases and the J gene end by 0 bases; junction bases not matched to a gene: 3. The CDR3 coding sequence is TGTGCCAGCAGTTTTAGCGGGGGCATCTCTGGGGCCAACGTCCTGACTTTC. It is translated as CASSFSGGISGANVLTF.

The chain links TRBV7-2 to TRBJ1-6, with no clear D. The CDR3 spans 16 residues. In germline, CDR1 is SGHTA, CDR2 FQGNSA. Trimming removed 1 base at V and 3 bases at J, with 10 bases between. In DNA, the CDR3 is TGTGCCAGCAGCTTAGACCGACGTTACTATAATTCACCCCTCCACTTT. Translation: CASSLDRRYYNSPLHF.

This clonotype turned up a few times. This sequence joins TRBV20-1 and TRBJ2-5, with TRBD2 matching 8 bases. The germline V gene has CDR1 DFQATT and CDR2 SNEGSKA (reference sequence). V gave up 0 bases and J gave up 1 base; unmatched junction bases: 7. This CDR3 spans 16 amino acids. Written as DNA, the CDR3 is TGCAGTGCTAGAGATCCCGGGGCGGGGGGCCAAGAGACCCAGTACTTC. It is translated as CSARDPGAGGQETQYF.

Only a few counts were recorded for this clonotype. V usage is TRBV12-3 or TRBV12-4 and J usage is TRBJ2-7, with D possibly matching TRBD2 (5 bases). CDR3 length equals 14 residues. V dropped 5 bases and J dropped 4 bases, with 15 bases sitting between them. CDR3 nucleotide sequence: TGTGCCAGCAGTACCCGGGATTTGACATACGAGCAGTACTTC. Its protein is CASSTRDLTYEQYF.

The CDR3 protein is CASGAGGTDTQYF. In nucleotides, the CDR3 is TGTGCCAGCGGGGCGGGGGGCACAGATACGCAGTATTTT. This sequence joins TRBV28 and TRBJ2-3; 7 nucleotides align to TRBD2. This CDR3 region has 13 residues. CDR1 is MDHEN and CDR2 is SYDVKM in the germline V gene. The V and J ends lost 8 bases and 1 base, in that order; junction bases with no gene match: 3.

This chain connects TRBV30 to TRBJ1-1, with no clear D. The CDR3 is 14 amino acids. With 8 bases removed from V and 5 bases from J, the gap between germline ends came to 21 bases. CDR1 and CDR2 from the germline V gene are GTSNPN and SVGIG (reference sequence). Here the CDR3 reads CAGRGGAAPTEAFF. The CDR3 DNA is TGTGCCGGCCGTGGTGGAGCTGCGCCTACTGAAGCTTTCTTT.

This clonotype showed up many times. This chain joins TRBV4-3 and TRBJ2-1; 8 bases map to TRBD2. From germline, CDR1 is LGHNA and CDR2 YSLEER. Unmatched junction bases numbered 9, after V lost 0 bases and J lost 11 bases. This CDR3 has 15 residues. The DNA of the CDR3 is TGCGCCAGCAGCCAAGAGCCAGCGGGGGTATTAAAGCAGTTCTTC. Translation: CASSQEPAGVLKQFF.

This clonotype was counted only a few times. This sequence joins TRBV4-1 and TRBJ1-5, with TRBD1 matching 9 bases. With V trimmed by 4 bases and J by 2 bases, 9 bases remained unmatched. The CDR3 has 17 residues. Germline V gene lookup returns CDR1 MGHRA and CDR2 YSYEKL. CDR3 sequence (DNA): TGCGCCAGCAGCCTCGATGAACAGGGGGCAGGCAATCAGCCCCAGCATTTT. Translating gives CASSLDEQGAGNQPQHF.

The sample holds a few counts of this clonotype. The J gene is TRBJ1-6, the V gene TRBV25-1; TRBD1 might be the D (5 bases). This CDR3 is 13 amino acids long. From germline, CDR1 is MGHDK and CDR2 SYGVNS. Trimming cost V 4 bases and J 14 bases, with 15 bases left between them. The CDR3 loop reads CASSAGTSITLHF. CDR3 in DNA: TGTGCCAGCAGTGCCGGGACCTCCATCACCCTCCACTTT.

This clonotype occurred many times. V and J are TRBV20-1 and TRBJ1-2; the D is unclear. CDR3 length equals 13 residues. Germline V gene lookup returns CDR1 DFQATT and CDR2 SNEGSKA (reference sequence). Trimming took 6 bases from V and 3 from J, leaving 14 bases between them. This CDR3 reads CSANFGLDYGYTF. The CDR3 bases are TGCAGTGCCAACTTCGGGCTCGACTATGGCTACACCTTC.

In nucleotides, the CDR3 is TGTGCCAGCAGTTACTCGGAGGGGATGAACACTGAAGCTTTCTTT. This sequence encodes CASSYSEGMNTEAFF. The chain joins TRBV6-2 or TRBV6-3 to TRBJ1-1; D perhaps matches TRBD1 (5 bases). Trimming stripped 0 bases from V and 0 bases from J, with 8 bases between. CDR1 and CDR2 from the germline V gene are MNHEY and SVGEGT. There are 15 residues in the CDR3.

This clonotype was observed a handful of times. The genes are TRBV7-2 and TRBJ1-2; no clear D gene. The CDR3 is 14 residues long. Trimming shortened V by 3 bases and J by 6 bases, and 14 bases separated the two germline ends. CDR1 SGHTA and CDR2 FQGNSA come from the germline V gene. CDR3 residues: CASSFLPGSHGYTF. The CDR3 nucleotides read TGTGCCAGCAGCTTCCTTCCGGGGAGTCATGGCTACACCTTC.

This clonotype was seen a few times. The rearrangement links TRBV28 to TRBJ2-7; D is perhaps TRBD1 (5 bases). This CDR3 is built from 12 residues. Germline V gives CDR1 MDHEN, CDR2 SYDVKM. Deletions cut 2 bases from V and 3 bases from J, with 5 bases between. The CDR3 sequence: CASSLRGYEQYV. CDR3 sequence (DNA): TGTGCCAGCAGTTTAAGGGGCTACGAGCAGTACGTC.

This clonotype was detected a few times. V usage is TRBV9 and J usage is TRBJ2-2; 8 bases map to TRBD2. Trimming removed 1 base from V and 1 base from J; junction bases left unmatched: 3. This CDR3 contains 16 residues. The germline V gene has CDR1 SGDLS and CDR2 YYNGEE. The CDR3, as DNA: TGTGCCAGCAGCGTAAGGAGCGGGGGGAACACCGGGGAGCTGTTTTTT. Amino acids: CASSVRSGGNTGELFF.

This clonotype occurred a few times. The chain carries TRBV12-3 or TRBV12-4 and TRBJ2-3, with 11 bases that match TRBD1. The length of the CDR3 is 16 residues. V gave up 5 bases and J gave up 3 bases; unmatched junction bases: 7. The CDR3: CASSPRDRGETDTQYF. The CDR3 region has the DNA TGTGCCAGCAGTCCCCGGGACAGGGGGGAGACAGATACGCAGTATTTT.

This clonotype turned up a few times. The chain is built from TRBV4-3 and TRBJ1-2; 7 bases are a match to TRBD1. Germline CDR1 is LGHNA and CDR2 is YSLEER. The CDR3 loop spans 17 amino acids. V dropped 4 bases and J dropped 5; count of bases not matched to a gene: 16. The chain's CDR3 is CASSPETTGNGVYGYTF. DNA for the CDR3: TGCGCCAGCAGCCCAGAAACGACAGGGAACGGTGTTTATGGCTACACCTTC.